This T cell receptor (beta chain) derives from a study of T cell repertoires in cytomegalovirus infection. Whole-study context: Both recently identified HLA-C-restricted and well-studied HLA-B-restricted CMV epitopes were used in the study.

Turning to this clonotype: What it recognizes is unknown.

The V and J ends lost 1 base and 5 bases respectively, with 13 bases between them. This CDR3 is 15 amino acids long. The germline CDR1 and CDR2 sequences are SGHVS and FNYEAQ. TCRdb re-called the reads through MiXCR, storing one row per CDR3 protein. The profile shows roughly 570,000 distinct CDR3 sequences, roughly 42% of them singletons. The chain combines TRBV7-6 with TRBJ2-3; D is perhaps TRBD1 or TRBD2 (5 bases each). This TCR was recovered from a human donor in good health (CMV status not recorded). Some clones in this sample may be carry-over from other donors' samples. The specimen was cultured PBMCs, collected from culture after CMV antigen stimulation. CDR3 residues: CASSLVRLGGDTQYF. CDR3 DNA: TGTGCCAGCAGCTTAGTTCGCCTTGGGGGAGATACGCAGTATTTT.